This T cell receptor beta chain was captured by sequencing in a study of blood T cell repertoires in COVID-19. Study-level information: Sources were T cells, B-cell-depleted T cells, or PBMCs; the material itself was cDNA or gDNA.

The CDR3 is made up of 16 amino acids. V lost 6 bases, J lost 0 bases, and 7 bases stayed unmatched. Germline V gene lookup returns CDR1 KGHSH and CDR2 LQKENI. Repertoires were generated with immunoSEQ multiplex PCR, while TCRdb's copy carries only in-frame clones and drops some. This sample carries over 400,000 clones, around 90% of them seen once, and the ten largest clones take roughly 8.3%. This chain joins TRBV18 and TRBJ1-2; 10 bases line up with TRBD1. The sequence was obtained from a woman aged 45-65 years with COVID-19, enrolled during active disease. The material sequenced was peripheral blood. CDR3 in amino acids: CASSPGTGVSNYGYTF. In DNA form, the CDR3 reads TGTGCCAGCTCCCCCGGGACAGGGGTTTCTAACTATGGCTACACCTTC.